The clone carrying this T cell receptor (beta chain) has more than one count but fewer than ten. What it binds is not known. The sample belongs to a study of CD8+CD57+ T cells in acquired aplastic anemia. Across the study: Recorded DNA amounts for sorted CD4+ and CD8+ cells had an average of 3.2 ug.

The V gene's germline CDR1 is LNHNV and CDR2 YYDKDF (reference sequence). CDR3 length equals 16 residues. Between the trimmed V and J ends, which lost 5 bases and 6 bases, there was a span of 20 bases. TCR beta VDJ and CDR3 were profiled, and genomic DNA was the template. TCRdb passed the reads through MiXCR, listing each CDR3 protein once. Among 250,000 to 300,000 distinct CDR3 sequences listed, 56% were seen once. Broader study findings: Levels of CD8+ Simpson's diversity were not significantly distinct in patients versus controls. Both patients and controls carried the same twenty-nine CD8+ CDR3 sequences.

This receptor was identified in a human donor with severe aplastic anemia or a healthy control (not recorded which). Sequenced: sorted CD4+, CD8+, or CD8+CD57+ T cells (not recorded which) from PBMCs. The genes are TRBV15 and TRBJ1-5; D not resolved. The CDR3 nucleotides are TGTGCCACCAGCGGTCTCGGTACCGGGAAGGGTCAGCCCCAGCATTTT. Translating it yields CATSGLGTGKGQPQHF.